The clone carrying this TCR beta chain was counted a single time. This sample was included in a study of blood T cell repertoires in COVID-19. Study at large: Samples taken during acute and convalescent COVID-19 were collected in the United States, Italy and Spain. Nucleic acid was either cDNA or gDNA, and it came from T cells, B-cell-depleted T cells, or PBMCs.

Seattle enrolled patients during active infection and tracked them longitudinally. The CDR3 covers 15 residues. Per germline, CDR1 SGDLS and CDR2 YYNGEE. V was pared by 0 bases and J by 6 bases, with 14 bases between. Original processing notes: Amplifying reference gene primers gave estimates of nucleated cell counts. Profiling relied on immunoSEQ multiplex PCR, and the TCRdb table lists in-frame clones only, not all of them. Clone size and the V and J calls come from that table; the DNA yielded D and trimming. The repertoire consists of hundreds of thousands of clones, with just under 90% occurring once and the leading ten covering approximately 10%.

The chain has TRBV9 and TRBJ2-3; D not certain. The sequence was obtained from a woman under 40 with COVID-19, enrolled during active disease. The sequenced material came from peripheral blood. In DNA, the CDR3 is TGTGCCAGCAGCGTAGGTACTCTAGATTCTGATACGCAGTATTTT. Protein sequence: CASSVGTLDSDTQYF.